Listed below are T cell receptor beta chains from one sample, sequenced in a study of blood T cell repertoires in COVID-19. Sequencing was performed with immunoSEQ multiplex PCR; in TCRdb, only in-frame clones are kept and a portion is missing. The data show under 65,000 clones, about four fifths seen once. The sample consisted of peripheral blood. The origin of the receptors is a woman aged 60-75 years with acute or convalescent COVID-19. Each CDR3 is given with its conserved first and last residue. The D gene is left open where the match is weak. The size of a clone is reported for some rows only, either as once, few or many, or as a class for expanded clones.

TGTGCCAGCAGTTTCGCGGGGGTTAATCAGCCCCAGCATTTT,CASSFAGVNQPQHF,TRBV7-2,NA,TRBJ1-5,NA
TGTGCCAGCAGTTACTCGAGCTCAGGGGTTAATGGCTACACCTTC,CASSYSSSGVNGYTF,TRBV6-5,NA,TRBJ1-2,NA
TGTGCTAGTGGTTTAGCTGTGAACACTGAAGCTTTCTTT,CASGLAVNTEAFF,TRBV12-5,NA,TRBJ1-1,NA
TGTGCCAGCAGCCTCCGCGGCCCAGATACGCAGTATTTT,CASSLRGPDTQYF,TRBV3-1/TRBV3-2,NA,TRBJ2-3,NA
TGCGCCAGCACCCCGGGAGGGGGCTACGAGCAGTACTTC,CASTPGGGYEQYF,TRBV5-1,TRBD2,TRBJ2-7,NA
TGTGCCTGGGGGAGACAGGGGGAGCAGTACTTC,CAWGRQGEQYF,TRBV30,TRBD1,TRBJ2-7,NA
TGTGCCAGCAGTATCGGGACAGGGGAAGGCAATCAGCCCCAGCATTTT,CASSIGTGEGNQPQHF,TRBV2,TRBD1,TRBJ1-5,NA
TGTGCCAGCAGCCTGACAGGTCCGGGTCAGCCCCAGCATTTT,CASSLTGPGQPQHF,TRBV2,NA,TRBJ1-5,NA
TGCGCCAGCAGCTTGGTAGGGGGCCAAGAGACCCAGTACTTC,CASSLVGGQETQYF,TRBV5-1,NA,TRBJ2-5,NA
TGTGCCAGCAGCTGGCACATTGCACAGGGGCACACTGAAGCTTTCTTT,CASSWHIAQGHTEAFF,TRBV5-4,TRBD1,TRBJ1-1,few
TGTGCCAGCAGCTTCTTCGGGACTAGCGGGGGCCGGGATACGCAGTATTTT,CASSFFGTSGGRDTQYF,TRBV5-8,TRBD2,TRBJ2-3,NA
TGTGCCAGCAACCAAGGGTGGGGCGGTAACACTGAAGCTTTCTTT,CASNQGWGGNTEAFF,TRBV3-1/TRBV3-2,NA,TRBJ1-1,NA
TGTGCCATCAGTGACTCCGACAGGGTCTACGAGCAGTACTTC,CAISDSDRVYEQYF,TRBV10-3,TRBD1,TRBJ2-7,NA
TGTGCCAGTAAGAGGGGACAGGGCTCGATGGGGAACACTGAAGCTTTCTTT,CASKRGQGSMGNTEAFF,TRBV19,TRBD1,TRBJ1-1,NA
TGTGCCAGCACCAACCCGGGGGGGGCCCCTGAAGCTTTCTTT,CASTNPGGAPEAFF,TRBV6-5,NA,TRBJ1-1,NA
TGTGCCAGCAGTGAGACAGGAGTTGTCACTGAAGCTTTCTTT,CASSETGVVTEAFF,TRBV6-1,NA,TRBJ1-1,NA
TGTGCCAGCAGACGGGACAGGGGAGAGACCGGGGAGCTGTTTTTT,CASRRDRGETGELFF,TRBV7-2,TRBD1,TRBJ2-2,NA
TGTGCCAGCAGTTTAGGGGGGGCCCGCCTCAATCAGCCCCAGCATTTT,CASSLGGARLNQPQHF,TRBV28,NA,TRBJ1-5,NA
TGTGCCAGACGGAAAACAAAAAAGAAAAACAAACTAGCGTCCCACCCGTATTTCCCCTACGAGCAGTACTTC,CARRKTKKKNKLASHPYFPYEQYF,TRBV21-1,NA,TRBJ2-7,NA
TGTGCCAGCGGGCCCGGACCGGGGGAGACCCAGTACTTC,CASGPGPGETQYF,TRBV7-3,NA,TRBJ2-5,NA
TGTGCCAGCAGTCTCCTTAGCGGGAGGCGCTCCTACAATGAGCAGTTCTTC,CASSLLSGRRSYNEQFF,TRBV7-7,TRBD2,TRBJ2-1,NA
TGTGCCAGCAGACCCATTCGGACAGGCCCCTTCGAGGGCTACTTC,CASRPIRTGPFEGYF,TRBV6-5,TRBD1,TRBJ2-5,NA
TGTGCCAGTAGCCGGTCCACAGGGACAGGGGCAGGGAATTCACCCCTCCACTTT,CASSRSTGTGAGNSPLHF,TRBV19,TRBD1,TRBJ1-6,NA
TGTGCCACCAGCAGAGATACGGTGAACACTGAAGCTTTCTTT,CATSRDTVNTEAFF,TRBV15,NA,TRBJ1-1,NA
TGTGCCAGCAGTTTACCCCAAAGCGAGCGAAATCAGCCCCAGCATTTT,CASSLPQSERNQPQHF,TRBV27,NA,TRBJ1-5,once
TGTGCCAGCAGCTTAGGGTCTAGCGGGAGGGCCTTGTCCTACGAGCAGTACTTC,CASSLGSSGRALSYEQYF,TRBV7-9,TRBD2,TRBJ2-7,NA
TGCGCCAGCAGCCAACCGGGACAGGGGTATTCTGAAGCTTTCTTT,CASSQPGQGYSEAFF,TRBV3-1/TRBV3-2,TRBD1,TRBJ1-1,NA
TGTGCCAGCAGCGCGAGCGGGAACCCCATGGTTTTTAGGTATGAGCAGTTCTTC,CASSASGNPMVFRYEQFF,TRBV9,TRBD2,TRBJ2-1,NA
TGTGCCAGCACTTCCCACACAGCCAGCACAGATACGCAGTATTTT,CASTSHTASTDTQYF,TRBV6-5,NA,TRBJ2-3,NA
TGCGCCAGCAGCCGGACGACAGGGAACACTGAAGCTTTCTTT,CASSRTTGNTEAFF,TRBV5-1,NA,TRBJ1-1,few
TGTGCCAGCAGTTTTAGGCTAGCTGGCTACGAGCAGTACTTC,CASSFRLAGYEQYF,TRBV28,NA,TRBJ2-7,NA
TGTGCCAGCAGTTACTCCCCCGCCGGGGGTGAAAAACTGTTTTTT,CASSYSPAGGEKLFF,TRBV6-5,NA,TRBJ1-4,once
TGTGCCAGCGATCCGGGACTAGCGCGGGGCGAGCAGTACTTC,CASDPGLARGEQYF,TRBV28,TRBD2,TRBJ2-7,NA
TGTGCCTGGAGTCCCGGGGCTAGCGGAAACACAGATACGCAGTATTTT,CAWSPGASGNTDTQYF,TRBV30,TRBD2,TRBJ2-3,NA
TGTGCCAGCAGTCGCGGGACGAACACCGGGGAGCTGTTTTTT,CASSRGTNTGELFF,TRBV27,NA,TRBJ2-2,NA
TGTGCCAGCAGTTCGATGCAGGACCCCCTCAGGAGGACTGAAGCTTTCTTT,CASSSMQDPLRRTEAFF,TRBV6-2/TRBV6-3,NA,TRBJ1-1,NA
TGTGCCAGCAGCTTCAGGCGGGGGACCACTTACAATGAGCAGTTCTTC,CASSFRRGTTYNEQFF,TRBV5-8,TRBD2,TRBJ2-1,NA
TGTGCCACCAGTGACGGACAGGCGGTTCAGTACTTC,CATSDGQAVQYF,TRBV24-1,TRBD1,TRBJ2-4,NA
TGTGCCAGCAGCTTGGGGGCGCGGACAGCGAGCAATCAGCCCCAGCATTTT,CASSLGARTASNQPQHF,TRBV7-8,NA,TRBJ1-5,NA
TGCGCCAGCAGCATACTAGCGGGAGGGCTTGAGCAGTTCTTC,CASSILAGGLEQFF,TRBV5-1,TRBD2,TRBJ2-1,NA
TGTGCCAGCAGCCACTCTGGAAACACCATATATTTT,CASSHSGNTIYF,TRBV6-6,NA,TRBJ1-3,few
TGTGCCAGCAGCTTGTCGCGGAACACCGGGGAGCTGTTTTTT,CASSLSRNTGELFF,TRBV11-1,NA,TRBJ2-2,NA
TGTGCCAGTAGTCTACAGGGGGCATCACCTAACTATGGCTACACCTTC,CASSLQGASPNYGYTF,TRBV19,TRBD1,TRBJ1-2,NA
TGTGCCACCAGTAACGGCTATGGCTACACCTTC,CATSNGYGYTF,TRBV24-1,NA,TRBJ1-2,once
TGTGCCAGCTCACCCGGACAGCAAAACTATGGCTACACCTTC,CASSPGQQNYGYTF,TRBV18,NA,TRBJ1-2,NA
TGTGCCAGCAGCTTAGTCCTCCTCGGCAATGAGCAGTTCTTC,CASSLVLLGNEQFF,TRBV7-9,NA,TRBJ2-1,once
TGCGCCAGCAGCTTGTCAACGAGGTACTCCTACGAGCAGTACTTC,CASSLSTRYSYEQYF,TRBV5-1,NA,TRBJ2-7,NA